Listed below are T cell receptor beta chains from one sample, sequenced in a study of vaccination and CD4 T cells after COVID-19. MiXCR, applied by TCRdb to the PCR reads, yields one record per CDR3 protein. The sample yields 20,000 or so distinct CDR3 sequences, 50% to 75% seen once. The material sequenced was CD4+ T cells from blood, taken after SARS-CoV-2 vaccination. These receptor sequences come from a human donor who had recovered from COVID-19. Both conserved end residues are part of each CDR3. A D gene is named only where the DNA matches it firmly. Only some rows state a clone size, as once, few, many or a class for expanded clones.

J | D | V | size | DNA | CDR3
TRBJ1-5 | NA | TRBV2 | NA | TGTGCCAGCAGTGAAATCGGGCAGTACAATCAGCCCCAGCATTTT | CASSEIGQYNQPQHF
TRBJ1-6 | NA | TRBV28 | NA | TGTGCCAGCGGGTTAGGGACGGCAGATAATTCACCCCTCCACTTT | CASGLGTADNSPLHF
TRBJ1-2 | NA | TRBV4-1 | NA | TGCGCCAGCAGCCAAGATCCGGGAGGGTACTATGGCTACACCTTC | CASSQDPGGYYGYTF
TRBJ2-1 | NA | TRBV2 | NA | TGTGCCAGCAGTGGGACCCCGAGAGGTGAGCAGTTCTTC | CASSGTPRGEQFF
TRBJ2-6 | NA | TRBV27 | NA | TGTGCCAGCAGTTCCCTCTATTCTGGGGCCAACGTCCTGACTTTC | CASSSLYSGANVLTF
TRBJ2-3 | NA | TRBV20-1 | NA | TGCAGTGCTTCAGACAGGACAGATACGCAGTATTTT | CSASDRTDTQYF
TRBJ1-1 | TRBD1 | TRBV7-9 | NA | TGTGCCAGCAGCGTAAGGACAGGGAACACTGAAGCTTTCTTT | CASSVRTGNTEAFF
TRBJ2-7 | NA | TRBV5-1 | NA | TGCGCCAGCACCCCCACCGGGGCTCCCTACGACGAGCAGTACTTC | CASTPTGAPYDEQYF
TRBJ1-1 | NA | TRBV15 | NA | TGTGCCACCAGCCCCCGGATGAGGCGGACTGAAGCTTTCTTT | CATSPRMRRTEAFF
TRBJ2-3 | NA | TRBV20-1 | NA | TGCAGTGCTAGAACCGACACCAGCACAGATACGCAGTATTTT | CSARTDTSTDTQYF
TRBJ2-4 | TRBD1 | TRBV11-1 | NA | TGTGCCAGCAGCTCCGCGGCGACAGGGGGCACAAAAAACATTCAGTACTTC | CASSSAATGGTKNIQYF
TRBJ1-2 | TRBD1 | TRBV19 | NA | TGTGCCACCGAGACAGGGTCGGGTAGTGGCTACACCTTC | CATETGSGSGYTF
TRBJ2-5 | TRBD1 | TRBV19 | few | TGTGCCAGTAGTGAACAGGGGGCCCAAGGGACCCAGTACTTC | CASSEQGAQGTQYF
TRBJ2-3 | TRBD2 | TRBV7-2 | NA | TGTGCCAGCAGCTTAGAGCCGGGACTAGCGGGACTTACGCAGTATTTT | CASSLEPGLAGLTQYF
TRBJ2-1 | TRBD1 | TRBV6-1 | NA | TGTGCCAGCAGACGGACAGGCGCTACCGATGAGCAGTTCTTC | CASRRTGATDEQFF
TRBJ1-2 | NA | TRBV21-1 | few | TGTGCCAGCAGCAAAGTAGGGGGGCAGAACGGCTACACCTTC | CASSKVGGQNGYTF
TRBJ2-5 | TRBD1 | TRBV27 | few | TGTGCCAGCAGTTTCGCCAGGGGGCCCATGGAGACCCAGTACTTC | CASSFARGPMETQYF
TRBJ1-1 | NA | TRBV2 | NA | TGTGCCAGCACGTCCAGGAGGGACACTGAAGCTTTCTTT | CASTSRRDTEAFF
TRBJ2-3 | TRBD2 | TRBV20-1 | few | TGCAGTGCTTCCAGCGGGAGAGGGTCAGATACGCAGTATTTT | CSASSGRGSDTQYF
TRBJ2-5 | TRBD2 | TRBV6-1 | NA | TGTGCCAGCAGTAAACCGGGACTAGCGGGATCGAAAGAGACCCAGTACTTC | CASSKPGLAGSKETQYF
TRBJ2-5 | NA | TRBV6-2/TRBV6-3 | NA | TGTGCCAGCAGTTACTGGGAGACCCAGTACTTC | CASSYWETQYF
TRBJ2-2 | NA | TRBV20-1 | NA | TGCAGTGCTAGAGTAGGTGGTAACACCGGGGAGCTGTTTTTT | CSARVGGNTGELFF
TRBJ1-2 | NA | TRBV27 | few | TGTGCCAGCGGCCCACGGGCTAGCTATGGCTACACCTTC | CASGPRASYGYTF
TRBJ1-5 | NA | TRBV6-1 | NA | TGTGCCAGCAGAGGGACGCTCCGCCAGCCCCAGCATTTT | CASRGTLRQPQHF
TRBJ2-5 | NA | TRBV5-1 | NA | TGCGCCAGCAGCCGAGCCAGGGACTTCCAAGAGACCCAGTACTTC | CASSRARDFQETQYF
TRBJ2-5 | TRBD1 | TRBV27 | NA | TGTGCCAGCAGTCCCGAAGACAGGGGGCCTAGCCTGGCTGAGACCCAGTACTTC | CASSPEDRGPSLAETQYF
TRBJ1-6 | TRBD1 | TRBV11-2 | NA | TGTGCCAGCAGCTTGACAGGGAATTCACCCCTCCACTTT | CASSLTGNSPLHF
TRBJ1-1 | NA | TRBV12-5 | NA | TGTGCTAGTGGCCGAACTCTGAACACTGAAGCTTTCTTT | CASGRTLNTEAFF
TRBJ1-2 | TRBD1 | TRBV7-2 | few | TGTGCCAGCAGCTTAGAGACAGGGTTTGGCTACACCTTC | CASSLETGFGYTF
TRBJ1-5 | NA | TRBV6-5 | NA | TGTGCCAGCAGTTCGGGACTGATGAGCCCCCAGCATTTT | CASSSGLMSPQHF
TRBJ2-2 | TRBD2 | TRBV20-1 | NA | TGCAGTGCTAGAGGGATCGCGGGAGGGCCAACCGGGGAGCTGTTTTTT | CSARGIAGGPTGELFF
TRBJ1-5 | NA | TRBV7-9 | NA | TGTGCCAGCAGCCGGGGGGAGGGGTACCAGCCCCAGCATTTT | CASSRGEGYQPQHF
TRBJ2-2 | TRBD2 | TRBV25-1 | medium-sized | TGTGCCAGCAGTGGGACTAGCGACACCGGGGAGCTGTTTTTT | CASSGTSDTGELFF
TRBJ2-3 | NA | TRBV7-9 | NA | TGTGCCAGCAGCTTATTACTCCAAGATACGCAGTATTTT | CASSLLLQDTQYF
TRBJ2-2 | TRBD1 | TRBV7-6 | NA | TGTGCCAGCAGCACACGGACAGGGGGCACCGGGGAGCTGTTTTTT | CASSTRTGGTGELFF
TRBJ2-5 | TRBD1 | TRBV15 | NA | TGTGCCACCAGCAGGAACACAGGGGGGAGGGAGACCCAGTACTTC | CATSRNTGGRETQYF
TRBJ2-5 | NA | TRBV21-1 | few | TGTGCCAGCAGCAAAGGGCAACAGGGCCAGTACTTC | CASSKGQQGQYF
TRBJ2-3 | TRBD2 | TRBV20-1 | NA | TGCAGTGCTTCTACGGGGGGGGGCACAGATACGCAGTATTTT | CSASTGGGTDTQYF
TRBJ1-2 | NA | TRBV14 | NA | TGTGCCAGCAGCCAAGAGGCAATCTATGGCTACACCTTC | CASSQEAIYGYTF
TRBJ2-4 | TRBD2 | TRBV29-1 | NA | TGCAGCGTTGCGGGAGGCGGGGGGTTTTTCGACATTCAGTACTTC | CSVAGGGGFFDIQYF
TRBJ1-6 | NA | TRBV10-1 | NA | TGCGCCAGCAGTGACCAAGGAGGTTCACCCCTCCACTTT | CASSDQGGSPLHF
TRBJ2-7 | TRBD1 | TRBV6-1 | few | TGTGCCAGCAGGGGACAGGACGGCAGCTACTCCTACGAGCAGTACTTC | CASRGQDGSYSYEQYF
TRBJ2-5 | TRBD2 | TRBV18 | NA | TGTGCCAGCTCACCGGGGAGGGAAGAGACCCAGTACTTC | CASSPGREETQYF
TRBJ1-6 | NA | TRBV7-2 | NA | TGTGCCAGCAGCTCCACCTATAATTCACCCCTCCACTTT | CASSSTYNSPLHF
TRBJ2-7 | NA | TRBV2 | NA | TGTGCCAGCAGTGTTCTCCACGAGCAGTACTTC | CASSVLHEQYF
TRBJ1-4 | NA | TRBV20-1 | NA | TGCAGTGCTCCGCGTCGACAGGTCGGCGAAAAACTGTTTTTT | CSAPRRQVGEKLFF
TRBJ1-1 | NA | TRBV7-9 | once | TGTGCCAGCAGCCCTGCCCAAGGGTGGGGGGCTGAAGCTTTCTTT | CASSPAQGWGAEAFF
TRBJ2-7 | NA | TRBV27 | NA | TGTGCCAGCAGTTTATTTGCGGGCCTGAGCTCCTACGAGCAGTACTTC | CASSLFAGLSSYEQYF
TRBJ2-5 | NA | TRBV20-1 | few | TGCAGTGCTAGAGGATACCAAGAGACCCAGTACTTC | CSARGYQETQYF
TRBJ2-3 | NA | TRBV12-3/TRBV12-4 | NA | TGTGCCAGCAGGAGAAGCATCCAAGTCGGAGATACGCAGTATTTT | CASRRSIQVGDTQYF
TRBJ2-1 | NA | TRBV15 | few | TGTGCCACCAGCAGAGACCGTGGCTTTTACAATGAGCAGTTCTTC | CATSRDRGFYNEQFF